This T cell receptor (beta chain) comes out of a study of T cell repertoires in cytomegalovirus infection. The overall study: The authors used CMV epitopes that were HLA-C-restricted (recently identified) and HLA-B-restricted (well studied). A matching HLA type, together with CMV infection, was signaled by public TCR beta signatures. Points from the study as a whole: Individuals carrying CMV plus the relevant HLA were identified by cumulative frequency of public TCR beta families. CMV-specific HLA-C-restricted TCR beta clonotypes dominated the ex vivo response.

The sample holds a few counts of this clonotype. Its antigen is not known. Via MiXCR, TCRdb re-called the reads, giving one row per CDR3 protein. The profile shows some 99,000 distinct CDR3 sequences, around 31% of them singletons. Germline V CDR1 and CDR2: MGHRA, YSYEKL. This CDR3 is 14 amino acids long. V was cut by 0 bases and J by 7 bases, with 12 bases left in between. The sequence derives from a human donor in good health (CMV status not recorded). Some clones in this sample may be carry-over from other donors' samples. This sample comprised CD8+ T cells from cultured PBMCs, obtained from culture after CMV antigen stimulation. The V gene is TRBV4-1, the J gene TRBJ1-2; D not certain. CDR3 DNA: TGCGCCAGCAGCCAAGACAGGAGTCATGTTGGCTACACCTTC. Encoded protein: CASSQDRSHVGYTF.